Below, 16 T cell receptor beta chains from the same sample are listed, as sequenced in a study of blood T cell repertoires in COVID-19. The data were produced by immunoSEQ multiplex PCR, yet TCRdb's version contains in-frame clones alone and is incomplete. The sample has about 270,000 clones; around 83% are singletons. Sequencing was done on a sample of peripheral blood. Every receptor here comes from a man aged 80 or over with acute or convalescent COVID-19.

This clone was picked up one time. The chain employs TRBV7-8 and TRBJ2-3, with 12 bases lining up with TRBD2. This CDR3 contains 16 residues. In germline, CDR1 is SGHVS, CDR2 FQNEAQ. With 4 bases clipped from V and 0 bases from J, the junction kept 2 bases outside the gene matches. The CDR3 DNA reads as TGTGCCAGCAGCTCGACTAGCGGGGGTAGCACAGATACGCAGTATTTT. Residues: CASSSTSGGSTDTQYF.

The rearrangement joins TRBV2 to TRBJ2-3; D is perhaps TRBD1 (5 bases). V lost 6 bases and J lost 1, with 14 bases in between. The length of the CDR3 is 15 residues. Germline CDR1 and CDR2: SNHLY and FYNNEI. DNA of the CDR3: TGTGCCAGCAGCCCTCTCGACAGAGGCACAGATACGCAGTATTTT. Translating gives CASSPLDRGTDTQYF.

A few counts support this clone. The chain is built from TRBV20-1 and TRBJ2-7; 9 bases agree with TRBD2. The ends lost 6 bases at V and 6 bases at J; junction bases unmatched: 3. CDR1 is DFQATT, CDR2 SNEGSKA, per germline (reference sequence). The CDR3 extends over 11 amino acids. This CDR3 reads CSAWGLAEQYF. The CDR3 coding sequence is TGCAGTGCCTGGGGACTAGCCGAGCAGTACTTC.

The V call is TRBV14, the J call TRBJ1-6; weak D call: TRBD1 (5 bases). Germline V lookup: CDR1 SGHDN, CDR2 FVKESK. The CDR3 consists of 14 residues. V was cut by 1 base and J by 16 bases, with 17 bases left in between. The DNA of the CDR3 is TGTGCCAGCAGCCAAGTGGGGGGTCTGGCGAATCTCCACTTT. Encoded protein: CASSQVGGLANLHF.

The genes are TRBV18 and TRBJ1-5, with D maybe TRBD1 (5 bases). The CDR3 spans 14 residues. V was shortened by 2 bases and J by 8 bases, with 13 bases between the two germline ends. Germline lookup yields CDR1 KGHSH and CDR2 LQKENI. The CDR3 reads CASSPSSREEPQHF. The CDR3 DNA follows: TGTGCCAGCTCACCAAGTAGCAGGGAGGAGCCCCAGCATTTT.

This clone was found a few times. This chain joins TRBV27 and TRBJ2-7; the match to TRBD2 covers 11 bases. Germline V gene sequence: CDR1 MNHEY, CDR2 SMNVEV (reference sequence). This CDR3 is 14 amino acids long. V dropped 5 bases and J dropped 3; count of bases not matched to a gene: 3. CDR3 sequence (DNA): TGTGCCAGCAGTATCGGGACTAGCGGCTACGAGCAGTACTTC. This codes for CASSIGTSGYEQYF.

V usage is TRBV20-1 and J usage is TRBJ2-5, with no clear D. Germline CDR1 is DFQATT and CDR2 is SNEGSKA (reference sequence). The CDR3 extends over 13 amino acids. Deletions cut 3 bases from V and 5 bases from J, with 13 bases between. DNA of the CDR3: TGCAGTGCTAGTAACGGCTTGAGGGAGACCCAGTACTTC. It encodes CSASNGLRETQYF.

This clone came up a few times. The chain employs TRBV7-9 and TRBJ2-4, with a weak D call TRBD2 (5 bases). This CDR3 has 16 residues. The V end lost 4 bases, the J end lost 0 bases, and 13 bases lay between the germline ends. The germline V gene encodes CDR1 SEHNR and CDR2 FQNEAQ (reference sequence). CDR3: CASSSQTTLAKNIQYF. In DNA form, the CDR3 reads TGTGCCAGCAGCTCACAGACTACACTAGCCAAAAACATTCAGTACTTC.

The chain joins TRBV4-1 to TRBJ1-1; no firm D call. The CDR3 consists of 13 residues. V was pared by 0 bases and J by 4 bases, with 6 bases between. The germline V gene has CDR1 MGHRA and CDR2 YSYEKL. This chain's CDR3 is CASSQELRTEAFF. The CDR3 DNA reads as TGCGCCAGCAGCCAAGAGTTGCGCACTGAAGCTTTCTTT.

The J gene is TRBJ1-2, the V gene TRBV10-3, with TRBD1 matching over 10 bases. Germline assignment: CDR1 ENHRY and CDR2 SYGVKD. V was pared by 6 bases and J by 3 bases, with 10 bases of the junction left unmatched. This CDR3 has 16 residues. Here the CDR3 reads CAISIRAGTGDYGYTF. The DNA of the CDR3 is TGTGCCATCAGCATTAGAGCCGGGACAGGGGACTATGGCTACACCTTC.

The DNA for the CDR3 is TGTGCCAGCAGCTCCGCCCACCCCGAGGCCTACAATGAGCAGTTCTTC. It specifies CASSSAHPEAYNEQFF. This chain uses TRBV7-2 with TRBJ2-1; D not certain. Per the germline V gene, CDR1 is SGHTA and CDR2 is FQGNSA. The CDR3 sequence is 16 residues long. Trimming pared 4 bases from V and 2 bases from J, leaving 15 bases between.

V gene TRBV14 combines with J gene TRBJ2-5, with 7 bases lining up with TRBD2. The CDR3 length is 15 residues. Germline V CDR1 and CDR2: SGHDN, FVKESK. V shed 3 bases, J shed 5 bases, and the junction held 9 bases outside the gene matches. The CDR3 is CASSQVAAGRETQYF. CDR3 nucleotide sequence: TGTGCCAGCAGCCAGGTGGCAGCGGGGAGGGAGACCCAGTACTTC.

This chain joins TRBV5-4 and TRBJ1-1, with D maybe TRBD1 (5 bases). Germline loops: CDR1 SGHNT, CDR2 YYREEE (reference sequence). CDR3 length: 14 residues. Trimming took 4 bases from V and 1 from J, leaving 11 bases between them. The CDR3 DNA is TGTGCCAGCAGCACGGGACTTCCGAACACTGAAGCTTTCTTT. Amino acids: CASSTGLPNTEAFF.

V usage is TRBV28 and J usage is TRBJ1-2; unclear D gene. The V and J ends lost 3 bases and 1 base respectively, with 6 bases between them. From germline, CDR1 is MDHEN and CDR2 SYDVKM. The CDR3 consists of 13 residues. The CDR3 loop is CASSFPLNYGYTF. The CDR3 coding sequence is TGTGCCAGCAGTTTTCCCCTTAACTATGGCTACACCTTC.

The J gene is TRBJ1-4, the V gene TRBV5-1, with 7 bases aligning to TRBD1. CDR3 size: 17 residues. The junction had 12 bases not matched to a gene; V was cut back by 3 bases and J by 4 bases. The germline gives CDR1 SGHRS, CDR2 YFSETQ. CDR3 in amino acids: CASSSLGEQGGNEKLFF. CDR3 DNA: TGCGCCAGCAGCTCCCTCGGGGAGCAGGGGGGTAATGAAAAACTGTTTTTT. Variable domain in full (rest from reference TRBV5-1 and TRBJ1-4): KAGVTQTPRYLIKTRGQQVTLSCSPISGHRSVSWYQQTPGQGLQFLFEYFSETQRNKGNFPGRFSGRQFSNSRSEMNVSTLELGDSALYLCASSSLGEQGGNEKLFFGSGTQLSVL.

This chain connects TRBV12-3 or TRBV12-4 to TRBJ1-1, with a possible D match to TRBD1 (6 bases). V gave up 9 bases and J gave up 3 bases, with 14 bases separating them. There are 13 residues in the CDR3. CDR3 nucleotides: TGTGCCAGTTCCACAGGGTTGGACACTGAAGCTTTCTTT. This encodes CASSTGLDTEAFF.